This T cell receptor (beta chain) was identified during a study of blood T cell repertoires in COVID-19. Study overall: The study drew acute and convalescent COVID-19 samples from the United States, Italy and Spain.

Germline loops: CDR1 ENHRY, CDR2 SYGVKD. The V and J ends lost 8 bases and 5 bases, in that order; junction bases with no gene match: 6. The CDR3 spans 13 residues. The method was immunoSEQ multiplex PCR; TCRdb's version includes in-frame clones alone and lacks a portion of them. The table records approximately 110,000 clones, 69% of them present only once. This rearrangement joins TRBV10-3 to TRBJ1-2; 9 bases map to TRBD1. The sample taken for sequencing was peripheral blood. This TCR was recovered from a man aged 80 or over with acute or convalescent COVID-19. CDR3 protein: CAISPGTGYGYTF. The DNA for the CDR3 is TGTGCCATCTCCCCCGGGACAGGGTATGGCTACACCTTC.